This T cell receptor (beta chain) was identified during a study of Tregs in tolerant kidney transplant recipients. Of note for this clone: The antigen is not known.

Generated by immunoSEQ multiplex PCR, the TCRdb table keeps only in-frame clones and is missing some. The data show some 90,000 clones, around 90% seen once. Findings and caveats of the study: Expanding Tregs on activated donor B cells appeared to best identify donor-specific TCRbeta clones. Findings come from small patient numbers and require larger validation.

The CDR3 is 16 amino acids. Germline-derived CDR1 and CDR2 are SQVTM and ANQGSEA. V lost 1 base and J 5 bases, leaving 18 bases between the germline ends. The V and J genes are TRBV29-1 and TRBJ2-1; D is perhaps TRBD1 or TRBD2 (5 bases each). Sequenced sample: CD8+ T cells from blood. This TCR came from a human donor in good health. The CDR3 nucleotides read TGCAGCGTTGAAGGGGGGTGGGCCCGTCTCAACAATGAGCAGTTCTTC. It codes for CSVEGGWARLNNEQFF.